Each of the 26 T cell receptor beta chains below was sequenced from the same sample in a study of blood T cells in healthy people across ages. Combining a sample-barcoded 5' primer with a J-beta primer mix, a second PCR ran for about 7 to 11 cycles. TCRdb used MiXCR to reprocess the 5' RACE reads, holding one entry per CDR3 protein. In the table there are 850,000 to 950,000 distinct CDR3 sequences, about 28% of which are singletons. Material: blood. Source of these receptors: a woman of 80 years or more in good health.

For this clonotype: Since no conserved phenylalanine or tryptophan closes the CDR3, a read error is the likely cause. V usage is TRBV4-2 and J usage is TRBJ2-1, with 8 bases identical to TRBD2. Germline V lookup: CDR1 LGHNA, CDR2 YNFKEQ. The CDR3 is made up of 16 amino acids. V lost 3 bases, J lost 4 bases, and 8 bases stayed unmatched. CDR3 in amino acids: CASSQTAGELYNEQFV. The CDR3 DNA follows: TGTGCCAGCAGCCAGACAGCGGGGGAGCTTTACAATGAGCAGTTCGTC.

The rearrangement links TRBV7-2 to TRBJ2-5; D may be TRBD2 (6 bases). Trimming took 3 bases from V and 5 from J, leaving 19 bases between them. The CDR3 runs 16 residues. Germline-derived CDR1 and CDR2 are SGHTA and FQGNSA. The CDR3 sequence is CASSLGGRIAHETQYF. CDR3 nucleotides: TGTGCCAGCAGCTTGGGAGGCAGGATCGCGCACGAGACCCAGTACTTC.

This clonotype appeared many times. This rearrangement joins TRBV7-2 to TRBJ2-1, with TRBD1 matching 8 bases. In germline, CDR1 is SGHTA, CDR2 FQGNSA. The CDR3 is 15 amino acids. The V and J ends lost 4 bases and 3 bases, in that order; junction bases with no gene match: 5. The CDR3 loop reads CASSWAGGGYNEQFF. The CDR3 nucleotides read TGTGCCAGCAGCTGGGCAGGGGGCGGCTACAATGAGCAGTTCTTC.

This clonotype has at least ten counts. This chain joins TRBV6-6 and TRBJ1-6; TRBD1 is a possible D gene (6 bases). Germline loops: CDR1 MNHNY, CDR2 SVGAGI (reference sequence). The length of the CDR3 is 14 residues. Trimming stripped 5 bases from V and 6 bases from J, with 11 bases between. For the CDR3, the DNA is TGTGCCAGCAGTCAGATGGACAGTAATTCACCCCTCCACTTT. Encoded protein: CASSQMDSNSPLHF.

With regard to this clonotype: This may arise from a read error, as a much more abundant clone is one base away. CDR3: CASNIRDGNQPQHF. The CDR3 region has the DNA TGTGCCAGCAACATCCGGGACGGCAATCAGCCCCAGCATTTT. This chain links TRBV6-5 with TRBJ1-5; possibly TRBD1 for D (5 bases). V lost 7 bases and J 2 bases, leaving 12 bases between the germline ends. The CDR3 sequence is 14 residues long. Looked up from germline, CDR1 is MNHEY and CDR2 is SVGAGI.

This clonotype was counted ten times or more. CDR3 amino acids: CASSLLGTNYGYTF. DNA for the CDR3: TGTGCCAGCAGTTTGCTGGGAACTAACTATGGCTACACCTTC. The V gene is TRBV28, the J gene TRBJ1-2; D is uncertain. The CDR3 runs 14 residues. Trimming took 3 bases from V and 0 from J, leaving 8 bases between them. Germline loops: CDR1 MDHEN, CDR2 SYDVKM.

This clonotype was picked up many times. The chain uses TRBV29-1 and TRBJ1-2; the match to TRBD1 covers 8 bases. CDR1 and CDR2 from the germline V gene are SQVTM and ANQGSEA. This CDR3 is 12 amino acids long. The V gene end was trimmed by 4 bases and the J gene end by 4 bases; junction bases not matched to a gene: 2. The CDR3 region is CSVGGTGYGYTF. As DNA, the CDR3 is TGCAGCGTTGGAGGGACAGGCTATGGCTACACCTTC. The full variable domain, its missing parts supplied by reference TRBV29-1 and TRBJ1-2, is SAVISQKPSRDICQRGTSLTIQCQVDSQVTMMFWYRQQPGQSLTLIATANQGSEATYESGFVIDKFPISRPNLTFSTLTVSNMSPEDSSIYLCSVGGTGYGYTFGSGTRLTVV.

This clonotype was counted at least ten times. V usage is TRBV29-1 and J usage is TRBJ2-7; no clear D. The CDR3 totals 8 residues. V dropped 6 bases and J dropped 12 bases, with 9 bases sitting between them. CDR1 is SQVTM and CDR2 is ANQGSEA in the germline V gene. DNA for the CDR3: TGCAGCGTAGGAGACGGGTACTTC. It translates to CSVGDGYF.

Worth noting for this clonotype: One junction end does not reproduce the germline sequence, and a read error may be involved. The V call is TRBV20-1, the J call TRBJ2-3, with TRBD1 as a possible D gene (6 bases). Germline-derived CDR1 and CDR2 are DFQATT and SNEGSKA (reference sequence). The CDR3 length is 18 residues. CDR3 loop: CGARSGAGDRQPPDTQYF. The DNA for the CDR3 is TGCGGTGCTAGAAGTGGTGCGGGCGACAGGCAACCTCCAGATACGCAGTATTTT.

A word on this clonotype: A much larger clone differs by one base, so this may be a read error. The chain recombines TRBV20-1 with TRBJ1-5, with D perhaps matching TRBD1 (6 bases). The germline CDR1 and CDR2 sequences are DFQATT and SNEGSKA (reference sequence). CDR3 size: 14 residues. V lost 4 bases, J lost 4 bases, and 14 bases lay in between. The CDR3 is CSAKGGRLNQPQHF. DNA of the CDR3: TGCAGTGCTAAGGGGGGACGGTTAAATCAGCCCCAGCATTTT.

This clonotype was recorded a few times. The gene calls are TRBV5-1 and TRBJ2-1; 8 nucleotides match TRBD2. The J call is doubtful: the DNA matches TRBJ2-7 better. The CDR3 sequence is 17 residues long. In germline, CDR1 is SGHRS, CDR2 YFSETQ. The CDR3 nucleotides read TGCGCCAGCAGCTTGGCCTGGCTCAGCGGGGGCTACAATGAGCAGTACTTC. Encoded protein: CASSLAWLSGGYNEQYF.

This clonotype was counted between two and nine times. A much larger clone sits a single nucleotide away, making a read error possible. The chain recombines TRBV6-2 or TRBV6-3 with TRBJ1-5; no reliable D call. Germline CDR1 is MNHEY and CDR2 is SVGEGT. Trimming left V 0 bases short and J 3 bases short, with 9 bases between. The CDR3 contains 15 residues. The CDR3 spells CASSYSRGNNQPQHF. In DNA form, the CDR3 reads TGTGCCAGCAGTTACTCGAGAGGCAACAATCAGCCCCAGCATTTT.

This clonotype was observed a handful of times. A much larger clone is a single base away; this may be a read error. The V gene is TRBV7-2, the J gene TRBJ2-5; the match to TRBD2 covers 8 bases. This CDR3 has 15 amino acids. CDR1 is SGHTA, CDR2 FQGNSA, per germline. The V gene end was trimmed by 4 bases and the J gene end by 5 bases; junction bases not matched to a gene: 9. The CDR3 loop reads CASSSGGLSAETQYF. DNA of the CDR3: TGTGCCAGCAGCTCGGGGGGGCTTTCTGCCGAGACCCAGTACTTC.

This clonotype was recorded at least ten times. The chain combines TRBV6-2 or TRBV6-3 with TRBJ2-4; TRBD1 matches at 8 bases. V gave up 6 bases and J gave up 4 bases; unmatched junction bases: 14. The germline V gene encodes CDR1 MNHEY and CDR2 SVGEGT. The CDR3 has 17 residues. This chain's CDR3 is CASSPPPGQELKNIQYF. The CDR3 DNA follows: TGTGCCAGCAGCCCACCCCCGGGACAGGAACTTAAAAACATTCAGTACTTC.

V gene TRBV30 combines with J gene TRBJ1-6; D is perhaps TRBD1 (5 bases). The ends were cut back, 3 bases at V and 9 bases at J, with 12 bases in the middle. Per germline, CDR1 GTSNPN and CDR2 SVGIG (reference sequence). CDR3 length equals 13 residues. The DNA of the CDR3 is TGTGCCTGGAGGCTGACAGTCGGTTCACCCCTCCACTTT. It encodes CAWRLTVGSPLHF.

The chain uses TRBV7-8 and TRBJ2-5; no definite D call. This CDR3 is 13 amino acids long. Trimming pared 2 bases from V and 5 bases from J, leaving 9 bases between. CDR1 SGHVS and CDR2 FQNEAQ come from the germline V gene. The CDR3 DNA is TGTGCCAGCAGCTTATCCCTATGGGAGACCCAGTACTTC. This codes for CASSLSLWETQYF.

This clonotype was seen at least ten times. The rearrangement links TRBV24-1 to TRBJ1-5; 7 bases agree with TRBD1. Germline CDR1 KGHDR, CDR2 SFDVKD. The CDR3 runs to 17 residues. The ends lost 3 bases at V and 4 bases at J; junction bases unmatched: 11. The CDR3 is CATSDAKTGVLNQPQHF. CDR3 DNA sequence: TGTGCCACCAGTGATGCCAAAACAGGGGTTCTTAATCAGCCCCAGCATTTT.

This clonotype was seen a few times. The chain combines TRBV27 with TRBJ2-1, with 9 bases lining up with TRBD1. The ends lost 6 bases at V and 3 bases at J; junction bases unmatched: 6. CDR1 is MNHEY and CDR2 is SMNVEV in the germline V gene (reference sequence). This CDR3 has 15 amino acids. This CDR3 is CASSRAGQGYNEQFF. CDR3 coding DNA: TGTGCCAGCAGCCGGGCGGGACAGGGCTACAATGAGCAGTTCTTC.

This clonotype was seen many times. V and J are TRBV5-1 and TRBJ2-7, with D perhaps given as TRBD1 or TRBD2 (6 bases each). The CDR3 spans 14 residues. The V and J ends lost 7 bases and 4 bases respectively, with 18 bases between them. Germline CDR1 SGHRS, CDR2 YFSETQ. Written as DNA, the CDR3 is TGCGCCAGCCGAGCACAGAGGGGGGATTACGAGCAGTACTTC. Protein: CASRAQRGDYEQYF.

A note on this clonotype: One end of the junction does not line up with germline, which may come from a read error. V and J are TRBV5-1 and TRBJ2-5; weak D call: TRBD1 (6 bases). CDR3 size: 13 residues. Germline V CDR1 and CDR2: SGHRS, YFSETQ. CDR3 residues: CASRGQSQGTQYF. CDR3 sequence (DNA): TGCGCCAGCAGAGGACAGAGCCAAGGGACCCAGTACTTC.

V is TRBV20-1 and J is TRBJ2-5; D possibly uses TRBD1 or TRBD2 (6 bases each). Germline V gene sequence: CDR1 DFQATT, CDR2 SNEGSKA (reference sequence). The CDR3 totals 11 residues. The CDR3 DNA reads as TGCACTCCGGGGGCCCAAGAGACCCAGTACTTC. This encodes CTPGAQETQYF.

The J gene is TRBJ1-5, the V gene TRBV7-2; D remains unclear. The CDR3 runs to 16 residues. V lost 1 base and J lost 0, with 10 bases in between. The germline gives CDR1 SGHTA, CDR2 FQGNSA. The CDR3 spells CASSLERSFSNQPQHF. CDR3 in DNA: TGTGCCAGCAGCTTAGAGAGGAGTTTTAGCAATCAGCCCCAGCATTTT.

This clonotype was observed at least ten times. The rearrangement joins TRBV12-3 or TRBV12-4 to TRBJ2-3; 7 bases are a match to TRBD1. This CDR3 is 15 amino acids long. Trimming cost V 5 bases and J 2 bases; bases outside gene matches: 7. CDR3 amino acids: CASSGQAETTDTQYF. Here the CDR3 DNA reads TGTGCCAGCAGTGGACAGGCAGAGACCACAGATACGCAGTATTTT.

Regarding this clonotype: It may be a read error: a sequence one base away is much more abundant. The chain combines TRBV18 with TRBJ2-3; 10 bases are shared with TRBD2. The CDR3 totals 16 residues. Germline loops: CDR1 KGHSH, CDR2 LQKENI. CDR3 sequence: CAGSPRAGGSTDTQYF. CDR3 bases: TGTGCCGGCTCACCACGAGCGGGGGGGTCCACAGATACGCAGTATTTT.

This clonotype was counted many times. J is TRBJ2-4 and V is TRBV20-1, with D possibly being TRBD1 (5 bases). Germline values: CDR1 DFQATT, CDR2 SNEGSKA (reference sequence). The CDR3 has 15 residues. Between the trimmed V and J ends, which lost 5 bases and 3 bases, there was a span of 17 bases. CDR3 DNA sequence: TGCAGTGCTCTCCCGATCCAGGGTGACAAAAACATTCAGTACTTC. Translated, it gives CSALPIQGDKNIQYF.

The rearrangement uses TRBV5-1 and TRBJ2-1; 11 bases agree with TRBD2. The CDR3 is 16 amino acids. CDR1 SGHRS and CDR2 YFSETQ come from the germline V gene. Trimming at V came to 4 bases and at J to 4 bases, leaving 7 bases not matched to a gene. The CDR3 DNA reads as TGCGCCAGCAGCCAAATCGGGACTAGCGGATACAATGAGCAGTTCTTC. Translated: CASSQIGTSGYNEQFF.